Below, 4 T cell receptor beta chains from the same sample are listed, as sequenced in a study of T-cell memory formation after mild COVID-19. One entry per CDR3 protein, called by TCRdb with MiXCR from the 5' RACE reads. The sample carries hundreds of thousands of distinct CDR3 sequences, around 15% recorded once. The sequenced sample consisted of PBMCs or a T cell subset sorted from them (not recorded which). The origin of the receptors is a man younger than 35 who had mild COVID-19 (a few samples of this study predate the infection). Cell type and time point are not known.

This clonotype was observed a few times. This chain connects TRBV9 to TRBJ1-2; tentatively, D is TRBD1 (5 bases). Trimming shortened V by 6 bases and J by 2 bases, and 11 bases separated the two germline ends. Germline values: CDR1 SGDLS, CDR2 YYNGEE. The CDR3 extends over 13 amino acids. The CDR3 sequence: CASTPGQNYGYTF. CDR3 sequence (DNA): TGTGCCAGCACCCCGGGGCAGAACTATGGCTACACCTTC. The whole variable domain, remainder taken from reference TRBV9 and TRBJ1-2, is DSGVTQTPKHLITATGQRVTLRCSPRSGDLSVYWYQQSLDQGLQFLIQYYNGEERAKGNILERFSAQQFPDLHSELNLSSLELGDSALYFCASTPGQNYGYTFGSGTRLTVV.

The rearrangement links TRBV9 to TRBJ2-1; possibly TRBD2 for D (5 bases). Germline-derived CDR1 and CDR2 are SGDLS and YYNGEE. This CDR3 is built from 16 residues. Trimming removed 4 bases from V and 8 bases from J, with 22 bases in between. CDR3 sequence: CASSYPEGSMRYEQFF. The CDR3 DNA reads TGTGCCAGCAGCTACCCAGAGGGTAGCATGCGCTATGAGCAGTTCTTC.

This clonotype was seen a few times. The rearrangement uses TRBV30 and TRBJ2-5; D may be TRBD2 (5 bases). V lost 0 bases, J lost 5 bases, and 10 bases lay in between. Germline V lookup: CDR1 GTSNPN, CDR2 SVGIG (reference sequence). The CDR3 has 13 amino acids. The CDR3 spells CAWSVRSGETQYF. CDR3 DNA: TGTGCCTGGAGTGTACGTTCGGGGGAGACCCAGTACTTC.

In its sample, this clonotype was seen once. The chain uses TRBV10-3 and TRBJ2-1, with 7 bases aligning to TRBD2. V shed 6 bases and J 5 bases; nucleotides not matched to a gene: 10. CDR1 and CDR2 from the germline V gene are ENHRY and SYGVKD. The CDR3 contains 15 residues. CDR3 loop: CAISLGGTLDNEQFF. The CDR3, as DNA: TGTGCCATCAGCCTGGGGGGGACCCTAGACAATGAGCAGTTCTTC.